This T cell receptor beta chain was observed in a study of T-cell memory formation after mild COVID-19. TCRdb re-called the 5' RACE reads through MiXCR, storing one row per CDR3 protein. The table lists more than 250,000 distinct CDR3 sequences, over 15% of them singletons, with approximately 20% in the top ten. General study findings and limits: In pre-infection memory, a portion of responding clones appeared, which suggested that cross-reactive memory joined. The study found balanced CD4/CD8 in clones contracting day 15 to 85 and a CD4+ lean in later expanders.

In regard to this clonotype: The antigen is not known.

The TCR originated in a man aged 18 to 29 who had mild COVID-19 (a few samples of this study predate the infection). Cell type and time point are not known. Sequencing was performed on PBMCs or a T cell subset sorted from them (not recorded which).

The CDR3 region has the DNA TGTGCCAGCAACCTGGACAGGGGCCCCTACGAGCAGTACTTC. This encodes CASNLDRGPYEQYF. J is TRBJ2-7 and V is TRBV2; 9 bases fit TRBD1. V lost 7 bases and J lost 2; bases outside the gene matches: 6. In germline, CDR1 is SNHLY, CDR2 FYNNEI. The CDR3 extends over 14 amino acids.